The clone carrying this T cell receptor (beta chain) appeared once. From germline, CDR1 is SNHLY and CDR2 FYNNEI. Trimming removed 1 base from V and 3 bases from J; junction bases left unmatched: 4. The CDR3 runs 15 residues. Treatment noted: randomized to nivolumab then ipilimumab (arm A) or the reverse (arm B). This entry is derived from a study of sequential checkpoint blockade in melanoma. Only in-frame clones appear in the TCRdb table, and some are missing; sequencing was by immunoSEQ multiplex PCR. This repertoire shows over 10,000 clones, roughly 81% found once; its top ten account for roughly 17%.

This TCR was recovered from a human donor with melanoma. The source material was CD8+ T cells sorted from blood (inferred from file names), sampled from a patient given nivolumab and ipilimumab in sequence. The chain carries TRBV2 and TRBJ2-7; 9 bases agree with TRBD1. CDR3 in DNA: TGTGCCAGCAGTGAAGGGACAGGGGTATACTACGAGCAGTACTTC. Translation: CASSEGTGVYYEQYF.